The 21 T cell receptor beta chains below were found in one sample sequenced in a study of technical replicates of blood from a handful of donors. Assay used: immunoSEQ multiplex PCR; TCRdb lists only in-frame clones, some missing. The sample lists 65,000 to 95,000 clones; approximately 96% were seen once. The specimen was T cells isolated from PBMCs. These receptors were taken from a human donor in good health.

The chain links TRBV7-8 to TRBJ1-2; D is perhaps TRBD1 (6 bases). The V gene's germline CDR1 is SGHVS and CDR2 FQNEAQ. This CDR3 is 14 amino acids long. The V gene lost 3 bases and the J gene lost 5 bases, with 13 bases spanning the gap. In DNA, the CDR3 is TGTGCCAGCAGCTTTAGGGACATTCCGTATGGCTACACCTTC. Its protein is CASSFRDIPYGYTF. Complete variable domain (other parts from reference TRBV7-8 and TRBJ1-2): GAGVSQSPRYKVAKRGQDVALRCDPISGHVSLFWYQQALGQGPEFLTYFQNEAQLDKSGLPSDRFFAERPEGSVSTLKIQRTQQEDSAVYLCASSFRDIPYGYTFGSGTRLTVV.

The V gene is TRBV28, the J gene TRBJ1-4; tentative D call: TRBD1 (5 bases). The CDR3 contains 15 residues. The V end lost 11 bases, the J end lost 7 bases, and 23 bases lay between the germline ends. Looked up from germline, CDR1 is MDHEN and CDR2 is SYDVKM. The CDR3 nucleotides are TGTGCCTCGTCCAAACCAGGAGGGGTTAGTGAAAAACTGTTTTTT. Protein product: CASSKPGGVSEKLFF.

The CDR3 DNA reads TGTGCCAGCAGCCGCGGTGTGAACACTGAAGCTTTCTTT. It translates to CASSRGVNTEAFF. The J gene is TRBJ1-1, the V gene TRBV7-3; no firm D call. The CDR3 runs to 13 residues. Germline CDR1 reads SGHTA; CDR2 reads FQGTGA. V gave up 5 bases and J gave up 0 bases, with 7 bases separating them. The complete variable domain, with remaining parts taken from reference TRBV7-3 and TRBJ1-1, reads GAGVSQTPSNKVTEKGKYVELRCDPISGHTALYWYRQSLGQGPEFLIYFQGTGAADDSGLPNDRFFAVRPEGSVSTLKIQRTERGDSAVYLCASSRGVNTEAFFGQGTRLTVV.

The chain joins TRBV5-1 to TRBJ2-7; TRBD1 aligns across 10 bases. Germline CDR1 reads SGHRS; CDR2 reads YFSETQ. V gave up 0 bases and J gave up 7 bases; unmatched junction bases: 7. This CDR3 has 15 residues. CDR3 amino acids: CASSLVGQGPDEQYF. The CDR3 DNA reads TGCGCCAGCAGCTTGGTGGGACAGGGGCCGGATGAGCAGTACTTC.

The chain uses TRBV2 and TRBJ2-2; 12 bases fit TRBD2. The ends lost 5 bases at V and 6 bases at J; junction bases unmatched: 10. Germline V CDR1 and CDR2: SNHLY, FYNNEI. This CDR3 spans 17 amino acids. CDR3 sequence: CASSYALAGGGSGELFF. The CDR3 region has the DNA TGTGCCAGCAGTTACGCACTAGCGGGAGGAGGTTCCGGGGAGCTGTTTTTT.

The genes are TRBV7-9 and TRBJ2-2, with 10 bases that match TRBD2. J gave up 1 base and V 3 bases, and 2 bases lay outside the gene matches. CDR3 length: 16 residues. From germline, CDR1 is SEHNR and CDR2 FQNEAQ (reference sequence). CDR3 residues: CASSFSGRVNTGELFF. The CDR3, as DNA: TGTGCCAGCAGCTTCAGCGGGAGGGTGAACACCGGGGAGCTGTTTTTT.

This sequence joins TRBV27 and TRBJ2-2; 8 bases fit TRBD1. Germline CDR1 MNHEY, CDR2 SMNVEV (reference sequence). V trimming: 2 bases; J trimming: 5 bases; junction bases outside the gene matches: 13. CDR3 length: 18 residues. This CDR3 is CASSLGRQGIGRTGELFF. The CDR3 DNA follows: TGTGCCAGCAGTTTAGGGAGACAGGGGATAGGTAGGACCGGGGAGCTGTTTTTT.

The J gene is TRBJ1-1, the V gene TRBV6-6; possible D gene TRBD1, 5 bases. The CDR3 spans 16 residues. V was pared by 7 bases and J by 6 bases, with 24 bases between. CDR1 and CDR2 (germline): MNHNY, SVGAGI (reference sequence). As DNA, the CDR3 is TGTGCCAGCACCTACAGGAGGGGCGGGGGAAGGGCTGAAGCTTTCTTT. Encoded protein: CASTYRRGGGRAEAFF.

The rearrangement uses TRBV6-1 and TRBJ2-1, with TRBD1 identical over 7 bases. This CDR3 is 15 amino acids long. The germline V gene has CDR1 MNHNS and CDR2 SASEGT. V was clipped by 1 base and J by 7 bases; unmatched bases: 7. CDR3 amino acids: CASSEEETGSNEQFF. CDR3 DNA sequence: TGTGCCAGCAGTGAAGAGGAGACAGGGTCGAATGAGCAGTTCTTC.

This chain connects TRBV27 to TRBJ1-2; D not certain. Trimming removed 3 bases at V and 7 bases at J, with 9 bases between. Germline assignment: CDR1 MNHEY and CDR2 SMNVEV (reference sequence). There are 12 residues in the CDR3. The CDR3 DNA is TGTGCCAGCAGTTTTGGAGGTACTGGCTACACCTTC. Amino acid sequence: CASSFGGTGYTF.

The chain combines TRBV13 with TRBJ2-7; D is ambiguous. V shed 0 bases and J shed 1 base, with 7 bases lying between them. CDR1 and CDR2 (germline): PRHDT, FYEKMQ (reference sequence). This CDR3 comprises 14 residues. The CDR3 DNA reads as TGTGCCAGCAGCTTAGGACTCGATTCCTACGAGCAGTACTTC. Amino acids: CASSLGLDSYEQYF. The variable domain in full, completed from reference TRBV13 and TRBJ2-7, reads AAGVIQSPRHLIKEKRETATLKCYPIPRHDTVYWYQQGPGQDPQFLISFYEKMQSDKGSIPDRFSAQQFSDYHSELNMSSLELGDSALYFCASSLGLDSYEQYFGPGTRLTVT.

The chain carries TRBV18 and TRBJ2-7; 10 bases match TRBD2. The length of the CDR3 is 13 residues. V dropped 6 bases and J dropped 2; count of bases not matched to a gene: 1. In germline, CDR1 is KGHSH, CDR2 LQKENI. The CDR3 DNA is TGTGCCAGCTCCACTAGCGGGGCCTACGAGCAGTACTTC. Protein sequence: CASSTSGAYEQYF.

The chain joins TRBV7-9 to TRBJ2-7; maybe TRBD1 (6 bases). V was trimmed by 5 bases and J by 8 bases, leaving 13 bases between them. Germline V gives CDR1 SEHNR, CDR2 FQNEAQ (reference sequence). The CDR3 totals 12 residues. The DNA for the CDR3 is TGTGCCAGCAGCCTACAGGGACCAAAGCAGTACTTC. Translated: CASSLQGPKQYF. The full variable domain, in which reference TRBV7-9 and TRBJ2-7 provide the parts outside the CDR3, is DTGVSQNPRHKITKRGQNVTFRCDPISEHNRLYWYRQTLGQGPEFLTYFQNEAQLEKSRLLSDRFSAERPKGSFSTLEIQRTEQGDSAMYLCASSLQGPKQYFGPGTRLTVT.

This chain connects TRBV6-6 to TRBJ1-1; D unresolved. This CDR3 has 13 amino acids. The germline V gene encodes CDR1 MNHNY and CDR2 SVGAGI (reference sequence). V was pared by 5 bases and J by 3 bases, with 10 bases between. In nucleotides, the CDR3 is TGTGCCAGCAGTGCCCCGGAGGACACTGAAGCTTTCTTT. It is translated as CASSAPEDTEAFF.

The count of this clone is one. The chain combines TRBV19 with TRBJ2-7; 7 positions match TRBD1. Trimming took 6 bases from V and 4 from J; bases not matched to a gene: 9. The CDR3 loop spans 14 amino acids. Germline CDR1 and CDR2: LNHDA and SQIVND (reference sequence). The CDR3 region has the DNA TGTGCCAGTAGCCCGGGGACAGAGAATTACGAGCAGTACTTC. Protein: CASSPGTENYEQYF.

The chain carries TRBV28 and TRBJ1-1; TRBD1 aligns across 8 bases. Germline lookup yields CDR1 MDHEN and CDR2 SYDVKM. Germline trimming cut 4 bases from V and 2 bases from J; bases unmatched to any gene: 15. This CDR3 has 18 amino acids. The CDR3: CASSSNFIDRGRNTEAFF. The CDR3 DNA follows: TGTGCCAGCAGTTCCAACTTTATCGACAGGGGTCGTAACACTGAAGCTTTCTTT. The variable domain in full, with the rest retrieved from reference TRBV28 and TRBJ1-1, is DVKVTQSSRYLVKRTGEKVFLECVQDMDHENMFWYRQDPGLGLRLIYFSYDVKMKEKGDIPEGYSVSREKKERFSLILESASTNQTSMYLCASSSNFIDRGRNTEAFFGQGTRLTVV.

This chain uses TRBV5-1 with TRBJ2-1; TRBD1 matches at 10 bases. The CDR3 loop spans 14 amino acids. Trimming took 2 bases from V and 9 from J; bases not matched to a gene: 5. Per the germline V gene, CDR1 is SGHRS and CDR2 is YFSETQ. This CDR3 is CASSLFGTGVEQFF. The CDR3 nucleotides are TGCGCCAGCAGCTTATTTGGGACAGGGGTTGAGCAGTTCTTC.

The chain carries TRBV6-1 and TRBJ2-6; a possible D gene is TRBD2 (5 bases). V lost 1 base to trimming and J lost 2 bases, with 9 bases between them. This CDR3 comprises 16 residues. CDR1 MNHNS and CDR2 SASEGT come from the germline V gene. The CDR3 coding sequence is TGTGCCAGCAGTGAAGGGATCGGGGCTGGGGCCAACGTCCTGACTTTC. As protein: CASSEGIGAGANVLTF.

The chain links TRBV30 to TRBJ1-2; 8 positions agree with TRBD1. Germline trimming cut 4 bases from V and 3 bases from J; bases unmatched to any gene: 7. CDR3 length: 14 residues. The germline V gene has CDR1 GTSNPN and CDR2 SVGIG (reference sequence). The CDR3 DNA follows: TGTGCCTGGACCCCGGACAGGGTCGACTATGGCTACACCTTC. Its protein is CAWTPDRVDYGYTF.

The chain uses TRBV9 and TRBJ2-2; D not certain. Germline assignment: CDR1 SGDLS and CDR2 YYNGEE. The length of the CDR3 is 13 residues. The germline V and J ends were trimmed by 2 bases and 4 bases, with 6 bases remaining between them. This CDR3 reads CASSVRVTGELFF. The CDR3 nucleotides are TGTGCCAGCAGCGTCCGTGTCACCGGGGAGCTGTTTTTT.

The chain employs TRBV30 and TRBJ1-2; D gene ambiguous. This CDR3 region has 12 residues. Germline lookup yields CDR1 GTSNPN and CDR2 SVGIG (reference sequence). The germline V and J ends were trimmed by 1 base and 4 bases, with 7 bases remaining between them. The CDR3 protein is CAWSDTSYGYTF. For the CDR3, the DNA is TGTGCCTGGAGTGACACATCCTATGGCTACACCTTC.